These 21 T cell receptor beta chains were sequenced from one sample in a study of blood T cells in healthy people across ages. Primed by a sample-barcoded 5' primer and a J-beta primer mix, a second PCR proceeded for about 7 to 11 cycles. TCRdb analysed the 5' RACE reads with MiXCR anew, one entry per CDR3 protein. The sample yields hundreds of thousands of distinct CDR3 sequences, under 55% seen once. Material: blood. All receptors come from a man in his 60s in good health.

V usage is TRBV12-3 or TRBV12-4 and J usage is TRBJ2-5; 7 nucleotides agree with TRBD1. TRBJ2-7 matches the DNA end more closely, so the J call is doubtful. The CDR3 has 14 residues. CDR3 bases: TGTGCCAGCAGTCGCGACAGGGTTGGGGTCGAGCAGTACTTC. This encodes CASSRDRVGVEQYF.

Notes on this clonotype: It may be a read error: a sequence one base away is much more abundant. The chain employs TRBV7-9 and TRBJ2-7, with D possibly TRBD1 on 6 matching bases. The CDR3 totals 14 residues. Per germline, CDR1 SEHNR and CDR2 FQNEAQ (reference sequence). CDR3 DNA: TGTGCCAGCAGCTTAACGGACAGCTCCCACGAGCAGTACTTC. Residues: CASSLTDSSHEQYF.

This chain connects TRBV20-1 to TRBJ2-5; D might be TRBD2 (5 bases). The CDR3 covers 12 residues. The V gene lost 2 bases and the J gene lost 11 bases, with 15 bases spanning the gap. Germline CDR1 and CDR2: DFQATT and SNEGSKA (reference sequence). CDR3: CSARTVPCGQYF. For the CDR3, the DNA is TGCAGTGCTAGAACAGTCCCCTGCGGGCAGTACTTC.

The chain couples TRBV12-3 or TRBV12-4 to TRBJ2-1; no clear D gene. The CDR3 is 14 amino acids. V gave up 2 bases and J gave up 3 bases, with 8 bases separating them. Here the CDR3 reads CASSLIGNYNEQFF. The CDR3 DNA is TGTGCCAGCAGTTTAATTGGAAACTACAATGAGCAGTTCTTC.

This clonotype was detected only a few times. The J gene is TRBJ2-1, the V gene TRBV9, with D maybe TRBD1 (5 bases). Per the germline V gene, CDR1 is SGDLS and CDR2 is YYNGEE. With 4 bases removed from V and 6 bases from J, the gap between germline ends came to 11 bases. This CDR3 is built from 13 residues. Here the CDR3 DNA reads TGTGCCAGCAGCAAAGACAGCAGCAATGAGCAGTTCTTC. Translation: CASSKDSSNEQFF.

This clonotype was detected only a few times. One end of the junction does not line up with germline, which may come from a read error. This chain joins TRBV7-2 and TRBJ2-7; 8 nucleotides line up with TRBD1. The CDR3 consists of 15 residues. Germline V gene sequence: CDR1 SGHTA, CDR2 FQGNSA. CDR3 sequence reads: CASSSPDRASYKQYF. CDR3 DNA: TGTGCCAGCAGCTCCCCGGACAGGGCTTCCTACAAGCAGTACTTC.

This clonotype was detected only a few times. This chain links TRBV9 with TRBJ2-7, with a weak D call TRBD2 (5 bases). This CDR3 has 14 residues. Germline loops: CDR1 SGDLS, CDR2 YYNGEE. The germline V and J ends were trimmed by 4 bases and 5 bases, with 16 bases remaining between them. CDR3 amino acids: CASSTSSLFHEQYF. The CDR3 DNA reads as TGTGCCAGCAGCACTTCTAGCCTTTTCCACGAGCAGTACTTC.

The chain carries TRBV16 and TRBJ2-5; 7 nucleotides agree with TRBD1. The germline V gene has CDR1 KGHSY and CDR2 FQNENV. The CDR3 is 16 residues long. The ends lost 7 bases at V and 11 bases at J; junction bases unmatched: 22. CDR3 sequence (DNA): TGTGCCAGCAATACCATGTACAGGGGTAATTCCAATGAGCAGTACTTC. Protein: CASNTMYRGNSNEQYF.

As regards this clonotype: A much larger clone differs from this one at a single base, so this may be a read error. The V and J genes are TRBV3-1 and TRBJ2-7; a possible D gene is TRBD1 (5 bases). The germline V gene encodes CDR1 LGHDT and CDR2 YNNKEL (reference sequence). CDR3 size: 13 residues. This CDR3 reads CANSHLEGDEQYF. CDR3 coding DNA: TGTGCCAACAGCCATTTGGAAGGGGACGAGCAGTACTTC.

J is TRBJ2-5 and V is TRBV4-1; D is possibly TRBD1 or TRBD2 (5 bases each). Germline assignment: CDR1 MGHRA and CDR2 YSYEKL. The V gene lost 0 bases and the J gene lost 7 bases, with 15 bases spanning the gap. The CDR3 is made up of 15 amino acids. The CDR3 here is CASSQETRDVGTQYF. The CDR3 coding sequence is TGCGCCAGCAGCCAAGAGACCCGGGACGTAGGGACCCAGTACTTC.

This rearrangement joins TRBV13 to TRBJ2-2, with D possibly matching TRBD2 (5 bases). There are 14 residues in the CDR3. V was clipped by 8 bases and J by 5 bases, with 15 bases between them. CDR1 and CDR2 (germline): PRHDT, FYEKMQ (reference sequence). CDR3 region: CASLGTGWTGELFF. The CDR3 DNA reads TGTGCCAGCTTAGGCACGGGATGGACCGGGGAGCTGTTTTTT.

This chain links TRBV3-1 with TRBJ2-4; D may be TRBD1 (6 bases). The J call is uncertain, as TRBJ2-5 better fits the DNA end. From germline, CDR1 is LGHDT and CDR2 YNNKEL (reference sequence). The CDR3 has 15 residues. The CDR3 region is CASSQVEGGQETQYF. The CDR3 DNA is TGTGCCAGCAGCCAAGTAGAAGGGGGTCAAGAGACCCAGTACTTC.

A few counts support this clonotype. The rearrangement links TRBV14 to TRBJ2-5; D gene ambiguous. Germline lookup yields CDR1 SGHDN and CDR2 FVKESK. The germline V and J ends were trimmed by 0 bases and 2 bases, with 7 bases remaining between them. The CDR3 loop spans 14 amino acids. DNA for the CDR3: TGTGCCAGCAGCCAAGATTGGCAGCAAGAGACCCAGTACTTC. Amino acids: CASSQDWQQETQYF.

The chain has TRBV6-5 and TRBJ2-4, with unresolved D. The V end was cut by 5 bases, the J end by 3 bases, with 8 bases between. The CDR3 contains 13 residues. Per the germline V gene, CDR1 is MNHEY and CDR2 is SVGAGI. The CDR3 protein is CASSPPDKNIQYF. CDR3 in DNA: TGTGCCAGCAGTCCACCGGACAAAAACATTCAGTACTTC.

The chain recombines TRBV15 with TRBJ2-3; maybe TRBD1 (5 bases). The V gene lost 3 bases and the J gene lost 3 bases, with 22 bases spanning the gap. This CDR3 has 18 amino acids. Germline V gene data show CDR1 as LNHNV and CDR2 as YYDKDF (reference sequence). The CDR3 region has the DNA TGTGCCACCAGCAGGGAGCAACAGGTTTCCTTGTGGACAGATACGCAGTATTTT. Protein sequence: CATSREQQVSLWTDTQYF.

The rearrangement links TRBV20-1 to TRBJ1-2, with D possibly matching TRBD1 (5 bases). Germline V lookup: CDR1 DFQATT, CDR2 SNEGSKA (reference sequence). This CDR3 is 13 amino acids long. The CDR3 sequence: CTARAGENYGYTF. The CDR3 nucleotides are TGCACCGCTAGGGCGGGGGAAAACTATGGCTACACCTTC.

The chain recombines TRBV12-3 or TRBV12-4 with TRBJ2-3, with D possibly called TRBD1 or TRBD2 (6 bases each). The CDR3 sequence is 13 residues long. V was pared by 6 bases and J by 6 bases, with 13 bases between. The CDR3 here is CASSIWGADTQYF. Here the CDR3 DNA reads TGTGCCAGCAGCATATGGGGGGCGGATACGCAGTATTTT.

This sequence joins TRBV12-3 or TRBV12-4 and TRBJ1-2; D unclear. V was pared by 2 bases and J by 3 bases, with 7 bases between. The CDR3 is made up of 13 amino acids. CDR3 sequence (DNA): TGTGCCAGCAGTTTAAGAGGGTACTATGGCTACACCTTC. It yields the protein CASSLRGYYGYTF.

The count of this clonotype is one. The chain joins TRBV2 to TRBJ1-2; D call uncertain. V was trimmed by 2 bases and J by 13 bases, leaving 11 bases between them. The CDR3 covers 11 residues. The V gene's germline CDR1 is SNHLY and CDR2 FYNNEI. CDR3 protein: CASSEYSKGTF. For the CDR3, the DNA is TGTGCCAGCAGTGAATATAGTAAGGGCACCTTC. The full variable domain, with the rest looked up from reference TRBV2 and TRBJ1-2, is EPEVTQTPSHQVTQMGQEVILRCVPISNHLYFYWYRQILGQKVEFLVSFYNNEISEKSEIFDDQFSVERPDGSNFTLKIRSTKLEDSAMYFCASSEYSKGTFGSGTRLTVV.

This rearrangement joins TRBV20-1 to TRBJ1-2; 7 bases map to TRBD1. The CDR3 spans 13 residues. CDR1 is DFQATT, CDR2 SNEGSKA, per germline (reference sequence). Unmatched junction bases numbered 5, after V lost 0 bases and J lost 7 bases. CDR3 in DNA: TGCAGTGCTAGAGAAGAGACAGGGCTTGGCTACACCTTC. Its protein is CSAREETGLGYTF.

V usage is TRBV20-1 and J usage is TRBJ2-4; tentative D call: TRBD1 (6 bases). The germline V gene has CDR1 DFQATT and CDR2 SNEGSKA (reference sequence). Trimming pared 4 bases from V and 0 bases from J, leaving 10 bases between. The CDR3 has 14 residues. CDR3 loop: CSANPRGAKNIQYF. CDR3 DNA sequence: TGCAGTGCTAATCCCAGGGGAGCCAAAAACATTCAGTACTTC.